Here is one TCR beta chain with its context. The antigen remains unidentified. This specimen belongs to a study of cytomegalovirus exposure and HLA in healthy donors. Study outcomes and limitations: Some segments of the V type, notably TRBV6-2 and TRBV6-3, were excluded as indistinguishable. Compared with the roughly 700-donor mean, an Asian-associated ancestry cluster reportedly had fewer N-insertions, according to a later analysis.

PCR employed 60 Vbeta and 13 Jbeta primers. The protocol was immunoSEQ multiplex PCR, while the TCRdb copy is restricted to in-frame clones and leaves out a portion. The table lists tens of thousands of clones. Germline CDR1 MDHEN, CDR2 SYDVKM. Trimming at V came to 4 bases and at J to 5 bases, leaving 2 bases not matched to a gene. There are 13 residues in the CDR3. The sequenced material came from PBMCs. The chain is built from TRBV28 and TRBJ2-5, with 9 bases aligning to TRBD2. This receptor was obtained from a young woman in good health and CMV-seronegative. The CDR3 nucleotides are TGTGCCAGCAGTTGGACTAGCGTGGAGACCCAGTACTTC. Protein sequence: CASSWTSVETQYF.